Below, one T cell receptor beta chain is given with its context. The record originates from a study of blood T cell repertoires in COVID-19. Deletions cut 3 bases from V and 4 bases from J, with 11 bases between. This CDR3 spans 14 amino acids. Germline V gene data show CDR1 as MNHEY and CDR2 as SMNVEV (reference sequence). Per the original data handling: Amplified reference gene primers provided the basis for estimating nucleated cell counts. Clones were read by immunoSEQ multiplex PCR, and TCRdb kept only the in-frame ones, dropping some. V and J calls and clone size follow that table, whereas D and trimming were derived from the DNA. The sample comprises 65,000 to 85,000 clones, 75% to 90% of which are singletons, and roughly 7.6% rests with the top ten.

The sequencing sample was made of peripheral blood. J is TRBJ2-3 and V is TRBV27; tentatively, D is TRBD1 (6 bases). The receptor was derived from a man aged 50-60 years with active COVID-19. Here the CDR3 DNA reads TGTGCCAGCAGTTTGACCAGGGGTGCAGATACGCAGTATTTT. Its protein product is CASSLTRGADTQYF.